One and the same sample provided the 9 T cell receptor beta chains below, sequenced in a study of CD8 T cells in ankylosing spondylitis. Study-wide points: Among TCR beta sequences, a motif of 7 to 9 highly homologous variants appeared characteristic of ankylosing spondylitis blood.

From the 5' RACE reads, TCRdb called clonotypes with MiXCR, one entry per CDR3 protein. The data hold hundreds of thousands of distinct CDR3 sequences, with about an eighth observed a single time. Their recognized antigens are unknown. Sequencing used blood, either unsorted or a sorted T cell fraction (not recorded which). All receptors come from a male donor with ankylosing spondylitis.

The genes are TRBV13 and TRBJ1-1, with D perhaps TRBD1 (5 bases). This CDR3 contains 15 residues. The germline V gene encodes CDR1 PRHDT and CDR2 FYEKMQ (reference sequence). Trimming removed 5 bases from V and 5 bases from J, with 18 bases in between. The CDR3 is CASSALGGGGTEAFF. The CDR3 DNA sequence: TGTGCCAGCAGCGCGCTTGGGGGGGGAGGGACTGAAGCTTTCTTT.

The chain couples TRBV18 to TRBJ1-2, with a tentative D call TRBD1 (5 bases). The CDR3 loop spans 13 amino acids. Germline values: CDR1 KGHSH, CDR2 LQKENI. Trimming cost V 3 bases and J 4 bases, with 9 bases left between them. The CDR3 reads CASSPAGTYGYTF. The CDR3, as DNA: TGTGCCAGCTCACCGGCAGGGACCTATGGCTACACCTTC.

The table lists this clonotype with many counts. The chain couples TRBV10-3 to TRBJ2-3; D perhaps matches TRBD1 (7 bases). The CDR3 has 14 amino acids. V was trimmed by 4 bases and J by 5 bases, leaving 13 bases between them. Germline CDR1 reads ENHRY; CDR2 reads SYGVKD. CDR3 DNA: TGTGCCATCAGTGGACAGGGAGGTGAAGATACGCAGTATTTT. Protein sequence: CAISGQGGEDTQYF.

Many counts were recorded for this clonotype. V gene TRBV10-3 combines with J gene TRBJ2-7; D possibly corresponds to TRBD2 (5 bases). This CDR3 region has 14 residues. With 6 bases removed from V and 3 bases from J, the gap between germline ends came to 15 bases. Per germline, CDR1 ENHRY and CDR2 SYGVKD. The CDR3 bases are TGTGCCATCAGCGGACCGCCGGAGGACTACGAGCAGTACTTC. This translates into CAISGPPEDYEQYF.

This clonotype was counted ten times or more. The genes are TRBV10-1 and TRBJ2-5, with a weak D call TRBD2 (5 bases). Between the trimmed V and J ends, which lost 4 bases and 9 bases, there was a span of 12 bases. Per the germline V gene, CDR1 is WNHNN and CDR2 is SYGVQD (reference sequence). The CDR3 runs to 12 residues. The DNA for the CDR3 is TGCGCCAGCAGTGTGGGGTCCGGGGCCCAGTACTTC. Encoded protein: CASSVGSGAQYF.

This chain uses TRBV5-6 with TRBJ2-5; D is ambiguous. The CDR3 has 13 amino acids. Per germline, CDR1 SGHDT and CDR2 YYEEEE. The V gene lost 1 base and the J gene lost 5 bases, with 9 bases spanning the gap. CDR3 in amino acids: CASSLPASETQYF. The CDR3, as DNA: TGTGCCAGCAGCTTGCCGGCAAGCGAGACCCAGTACTTC.

Many counts were recorded for this clonotype. This sequence joins TRBV7-6 and TRBJ2-2, with 8 bases that match TRBD1. Looked up from germline, CDR1 is SGHVS and CDR2 is FNYEAQ. This CDR3 comprises 16 residues. Trimming took 0 bases from V and 6 from J; bases not matched to a gene: 6. CDR3 region: CASSLADRASSGELFF. The CDR3 DNA sequence: TGTGCCAGCAGCTTAGCGGACAGGGCCTCCTCCGGGGAGCTGTTTTTT.

This clonotype was recorded a few times. The chain combines TRBV19 with TRBJ2-1, with D possibly being TRBD2 (6 bases). V lost 7 bases and J lost 2, with 15 bases in between. This CDR3 has 15 amino acids. CDR1 LNHDA and CDR2 SQIVND come from the germline V gene (reference sequence). The CDR3 here is CASTSGPGAYNEQFF. The CDR3 region has the DNA TGTGCCAGTACAAGCGGGCCCGGAGCCTACAATGAGCAGTTCTTC.

The table lists this clonotype with many counts. The chain links TRBV27 to TRBJ1-2; D is unclear. Germline V lookup: CDR1 MNHEY, CDR2 SMNVEV (reference sequence). The CDR3 is 12 residues long. The V end lost 3 bases, the J end lost 8 bases, and 10 bases lay between the germline ends. The CDR3 coding sequence is TGTGCCAGCAGTTTCACTGGGGAAGGCTACACCTTC. The encoded protein is CASSFTGEGYTF.